The rows below give T cell receptor beta chains drawn from one sample of a study of naive and memory T cell subsets. A single record per CDR3 protein comes from TCRdb applying MiXCR to the 5' RACE reads. The sample carries tens of thousands of distinct CDR3 sequences, over 3.5% recorded once. All receptors come from a male donor in good health. Each CDR3 is given with its conserved first and last residue. D genes are given only for firm matches. Rows may omit the clone size; those that give it use once, few, many or a size class.

J gene: TRBJ2-5
CDR3 length: 13
D gene: -
V gene: TRBV6-2/TRBV6-3
clone size: many
CDR3 protein: CASTSEQGETQYF
CDR3 DNA: TGTGCCAGCACTTCTGAGCAAGGAGAGACCCAGTACTTC

J gene: TRBJ2-3
CDR3 length: 13
D gene: -
V gene: TRBV29-1
clone size: many
CDR3 protein: CSVRTSSTDTQYF
CDR3 DNA: TGCAGCGTTAGGACATCTTCCACAGATACGCAGTATTTT

J gene: TRBJ2-5
CDR3 length: 15
D gene: -
V gene: TRBV28
clone size: -
CDR3 protein: CASSLPSALQETQYF
CDR3 DNA: TGTGCCAGCAGTTTACCCTCGGCTTTGCAAGAGACCCAGTACTTC

J gene: TRBJ2-5
CDR3 length: 14
D gene: -
V gene: TRBV5-4
clone size: many
CDR3 protein: CASSLAGGLGTQYF
CDR3 DNA: TGTGCCAGCAGCTTGGCAGGGGGACTCGGGACCCAGTACTTC

J gene: TRBJ2-1
CDR3 length: 14
D gene: TRBD2
V gene: TRBV20-1
clone size: many
CDR3 protein: CSARRSGSYNEQFF
CDR3 DNA: TGCAGTGCTAGACGTAGCGGGAGTTACAATGAGCAGTTCTTC

J gene: TRBJ2-3
CDR3 length: 19
D gene: TRBD1
V gene: TRBV20-1
clone size: medium-sized
CDR3 protein: CSVHRTGGNVKEAKDTQYF
CDR3 DNA: TGCAGTGTCCATCGGACAGGGGGCAACGTTAAAGAGGCAAAAGATACGCAGTATTTT

J gene: TRBJ2-6
CDR3 length: 15
D gene: TRBD2
V gene: TRBV12-3/TRBV12-4
clone size: many
CDR3 protein: CASSPGGAGANVLTF
CDR3 DNA: TGTGCCAGCAGCCCTGGGGGGGCTGGGGCCAACGTCCTGACTTTC

J gene: TRBJ2-1
CDR3 length: 17
D gene: TRBD2
V gene: TRBV5-4
clone size: many
CDR3 protein: CASSLGFGGSSYNEQFF
CDR3 DNA: TGTGCCAGCAGCTTGGGTTTCGGGGGGAGCTCCTACAATGAGCAGTTCTTC

J gene: TRBJ2-6
CDR3 length: 14
D gene: -
V gene: TRBV29-1
clone size: -
CDR3 protein: CSVKTGSGANVLTF
CDR3 DNA: TGCAGCGTTAAGACAGGATCTGGGGCCAACGTCCTGACTTTC

J gene: TRBJ1-5
CDR3 length: 14
D gene: -
V gene: TRBV6-6
clone size: many
CDR3 protein: CASSYSTGNQPQHF
CDR3 DNA: TGTGCCAGCAGTTACTCGACGGGCAATCAGCCCCAGCATTTT

J gene: TRBJ2-7
CDR3 length: 12
D gene: -
V gene: TRBV29-1
clone size: once
CDR3 protein: CSVSRGSYEQYF
CDR3 DNA: TGCAGCGTTTCCAGGGGCTCCTACGAGCAGTACTTC

J gene: TRBJ2-7
CDR3 length: 11
D gene: -
V gene: TRBV19
clone size: many
CDR3 protein: CASDGGFEQYF
CDR3 DNA: TGTGCCAGTGACGGGGGATTCGAGCAGTACTTC

J gene: TRBJ2-3
CDR3 length: 16
D gene: TRBD2
V gene: TRBV27
clone size: many
CDR3 protein: CASSLSAGGPADTQYF
CDR3 DNA: TGTGCCAGCAGTTTATCGGCGGGAGGGCCCGCAGATACGCAGTATTTT

J gene: TRBJ2-7
CDR3 length: 13
D gene: -
V gene: TRBV6-2/TRBV6-3
clone size: medium-sized
CDR3 protein: CASSEPEDYEQYF
CDR3 DNA: TGTGCCAGCAGCGAACCCGAGGACTACGAGCAGTACTTC

J gene: TRBJ1-2
CDR3 length: 13
D gene: -
V gene: TRBV20-1
clone size: medium-sized
CDR3 protein: CSARTTAPYGYTF
CDR3 DNA: TGCAGTGCTAGAACGACAGCTCCTTATGGCTACACCTTC

J gene: TRBJ2-4
CDR3 length: 16
D gene: -
V gene: TRBV5-1
clone size: many
CDR3 protein: CASSLDGTFAKNIQYF
CDR3 DNA: TGCGCCAGCAGCTTGGATGGAACCTTCGCCAAAAACATTCAGTACTTC

J gene: TRBJ2-1
CDR3 length: 17
D gene: TRBD2
V gene: TRBV6-2/TRBV6-3
clone size: many
CDR3 protein: CASSYDPSGVLNNEQFF
CDR3 DNA: TGTGCCAGCAGTTACGATCCTAGCGGGGTTCTGAACAATGAGCAGTTCTTC

J gene: TRBJ2-5
CDR3 length: 13
D gene: -
V gene: TRBV4-1
clone size: many
CDR3 protein: CASSQDAEETQYF
CDR3 DNA: TGCGCCAGCAGCCAAGACGCAGAAGAGACCCAGTACTTC

J gene: TRBJ2-5
CDR3 length: 16
D gene: TRBD2
V gene: TRBV6-5
clone size: many
CDR3 protein: CASSYSYGPGGETQYF
CDR3 DNA: TGTGCCAGCAGTTACTCATACGGTCCGGGAGGGGAGACCCAGTACTTC

J gene: TRBJ2-7
CDR3 length: 15
D gene: -
V gene: TRBV2
clone size: few
CDR3 protein: CASSMVAQSSYEQYF
CDR3 DNA: TGTGCCAGCAGTATGGTGGCCCAAAGCTCCTACGAGCAGTACTTC

J gene: TRBJ1-1
CDR3 length: 15
D gene: -
V gene: TRBV12-3/TRBV12-4
clone size: many
CDR3 protein: CASSGHTVMNTEAFF
CDR3 DNA: TGTGCCAGCAGTGGACACACAGTTATGAACACTGAAGCTTTCTTT

J gene: TRBJ2-5
CDR3 length: 13
D gene: -
V gene: TRBV29-1
clone size: many
CDR3 protein: CSVDLSQGETQYF
CDR3 DNA: TGCAGCGTTGATCTTTCCCAGGGAGAGACCCAGTACTTC

J gene: TRBJ2-1
CDR3 length: 16
D gene: TRBD2
V gene: TRBV13
clone size: many
CDR3 protein: CASSPPGTSVYNEQFF
CDR3 DNA: TGTGCCAGCAGCCCTCCCGGGACTAGCGTTTACAATGAGCAGTTCTTC

J gene: TRBJ2-1
CDR3 length: 14
D gene: TRBD1
V gene: TRBV29-1
clone size: many
CDR3 protein: CSVVQGQGWNEQFF
CDR3 DNA: TGCAGCGTTGTTCAGGGACAGGGGTGGAATGAGCAGTTCTTC

J gene: TRBJ1-5
CDR3 length: 13
D gene: -
V gene: TRBV11-2
clone size: many
CDR3 protein: CASSLGQEQPQHF
CDR3 DNA: TGTGCCAGCAGCTTAGGACAGGAGCAGCCCCAGCATTTT

J gene: TRBJ2-1
CDR3 length: 12
D gene: -
V gene: TRBV7-6
clone size: many
CDR3 protein: CASSLVRGRQFF
CDR3 DNA: TGTGCCAGCAGCTTAGTACGGGGGCGGCAGTTCTTC

J gene: TRBJ1-4
CDR3 length: 16
D gene: -
V gene: TRBV9
clone size: -
CDR3 protein: CASSVSPAGPGEKLFF
CDR3 DNA: TGTGCCAGCAGCGTAAGTCCGGCAGGGCCGGGGGAAAAACTGTTTTTT

J gene: TRBJ2-1
CDR3 length: 13
D gene: -
V gene: TRBV20-1
clone size: many
CDR3 protein: CSARDWGPNEQFF
CDR3 DNA: TGCAGTGCTAGAGATTGGGGACCCAATGAGCAGTTCTTC

J gene: TRBJ2-1
CDR3 length: 14
D gene: TRBD2
V gene: TRBV29-1
clone size: -
CDR3 protein: CSVGTSGGDNEQFF
CDR3 DNA: TGCAGCGTTGGGACTAGCGGGGGTGACAATGAGCAGTTCTTC

J gene: TRBJ2-6
CDR3 length: 13
D gene: -
V gene: TRBV3-1
clone size: many
CDR3 protein: CASSSVGANVLTF
CDR3 DNA: TGTGCCAGCAGTTCAGTTGGGGCCAACGTCCTGACTTTC

J gene: TRBJ1-1
CDR3 length: 14
D gene: -
V gene: TRBV18
clone size: many
CDR3 protein: CASSPSNRNTEAFF
CDR3 DNA: TGTGCCAGCTCACCATCCAACAGGAACACTGAAGCTTTCTTT

J gene: TRBJ2-2
CDR3 length: 12
D gene: -
V gene: TRBV6-5
clone size: many
CDR3 protein: CASSLSGGELFF
CDR3 DNA: TGTGCCAGCAGCCTCTCCGGAGGGGAGCTGTTTTTT

J gene: TRBJ2-3
CDR3 length: 15
D gene: TRBD2
V gene: TRBV13
clone size: many
CDR3 protein: CASSYGTTYTDTQYF
CDR3 DNA: TGTGCCAGCAGCTACGGGACTACTTACACAGATACGCAGTATTTT

J gene: TRBJ2-5
CDR3 length: 15
D gene: -
V gene: TRBV6-2/TRBV6-3
clone size: many
CDR3 protein: CASRPQARNQETQYF
CDR3 DNA: TGTGCCAGCAGGCCCCAGGCCAGAAACCAAGAGACCCAGTACTTC

J gene: TRBJ2-1
CDR3 length: 14
D gene: -
V gene: TRBV10-3
clone size: many
CDR3 protein: CAISDLQEYNEQFF
CDR3 DNA: TGTGCCATCAGTGATCTACAGGAGTACAATGAGCAGTTCTTC

J gene: TRBJ2-7
CDR3 length: 14
D gene: TRBD2
V gene: TRBV2
clone size: many
CDR3 protein: CASSAVAGSYEQYF
CDR3 DNA: TGTGCCAGCAGTGCGGTAGCGGGGTCCTACGAGCAGTACTTC

J gene: TRBJ2-2
CDR3 length: 15
D gene: TRBD2
V gene: TRBV19
clone size: many
CDR3 protein: CASRVYGGDTGELFF
CDR3 DNA: TGCGCCAGCCGGGTTTACGGGGGGGACACCGGGGAGCTGTTTTTT

J gene: TRBJ2-1
CDR3 length: 15
D gene: TRBD2
V gene: TRBV11-3
clone size: many
CDR3 protein: CASSLGTSAYNEQFF
CDR3 DNA: TGTGCCAGCAGCCTGGGGACTAGCGCCTACAATGAGCAGTTCTTC

J gene: TRBJ2-7
CDR3 length: 14
D gene: -
V gene: TRBV20-1
clone size: -
CDR3 protein: CSALGGRFRYEQYF
CDR3 DNA: TGCAGTGCCTTAGGCGGGCGGTTTCGCTACGAGCAGTACTTC

J gene: TRBJ1-4
CDR3 length: 17
D gene: TRBD1
V gene: TRBV6-5
clone size: many
CDR3 protein: CASSYLGQGSPNEKLFF
CDR3 DNA: TGTGCCAGCAGTTACCTGGGACAGGGGTCACCTAATGAAAAACTGTTTTTT

J gene: TRBJ2-1
CDR3 length: 14
D gene: TRBD2
V gene: TRBV6-2/TRBV6-3
clone size: many
CDR3 protein: CASRWTSGYNEQFF
CDR3 DNA: TGTGCCAGCAGGTGGACTAGCGGATACAATGAGCAGTTCTTC

J gene: TRBJ1-5
CDR3 length: 15
D gene: -
V gene: TRBV19
clone size: many
CDR3 protein: CASTRGTYSNQPQHF
CDR3 DNA: TGTGCCAGTACCCGGGGTACTTATAGCAATCAGCCCCAGCATTTT

J gene: TRBJ2-5
CDR3 length: 12
D gene: -
V gene: TRBV28
clone size: many
CDR3 protein: CASLSWGETQYF
CDR3 DNA: TGTGCCAGCTTGTCTTGGGGAGAGACCCAGTACTTC

J gene: TRBJ2-7
CDR3 length: 12
D gene: -
V gene: TRBV12-3/TRBV12-4
clone size: many
CDR3 protein: CASSLTGHEQYF
CDR3 DNA: TGTGCCAGCAGTTTGACAGGCCACGAGCAGTACTTC

J gene: TRBJ1-5
CDR3 length: 14
D gene: -
V gene: TRBV18
clone size: -
CDR3 protein: CASSPGQNNQPQHF
CDR3 DNA: TGTGCCAGCTCACCAGGACAGAACAATCAGCCCCAGCATTTT

J gene: TRBJ2-5
CDR3 length: 13
D gene: -
V gene: TRBV7-3
clone size: many
CDR3 protein: CASSRGLEETQYF
CDR3 DNA: TGTGCCAGCAGCCGAGGACTGGAAGAGACCCAGTACTTC

J gene: TRBJ1-6
CDR3 length: 14
D gene: -
V gene: TRBV5-4
clone size: few
CDR3 protein: CASSWQGENSPLHF
CDR3 DNA: TGTGCCAGCAGCTGGCAGGGCGAGAATTCACCCCTCCACTTT

J gene: TRBJ2-3
CDR3 length: 16
D gene: -
V gene: TRBV6-6
clone size: -
CDR3 protein: CASSPEPRVKRDTQYF
CDR3 DNA: TGTGCCAGCAGCCCCGAACCCAGGGTTAAGAGAGATACGCAGTATTTT

J gene: TRBJ1-6
CDR3 length: 15
D gene: TRBD1
V gene: TRBV7-2
clone size: medium-sized
CDR3 protein: CASSLGTASNSPLHF
CDR3 DNA: TGTGCCAGCAGCTTGGGGACAGCATCCAATTCACCCCTCCACTTT

J gene: TRBJ1-5
CDR3 length: 13
D gene: -
V gene: TRBV12-3/TRBV12-4
clone size: many
CDR3 protein: CASRTRDNQPQHF
CDR3 DNA: TGTGCCAGCAGGACTAGGGACAATCAGCCCCAGCATTTT

J gene: TRBJ2-7
CDR3 length: 14
D gene: TRBD2
V gene: TRBV5-5
clone size: -
CDR3 protein: CASSNRLASYEQYF
CDR3 DNA: TGTGCCAGCAGCAACCGACTAGCGTCCTACGAGCAGTACTTC

J gene: TRBJ2-5
CDR3 length: 18
D gene: TRBD1
V gene: TRBV6-5
clone size: many
CDR3 protein: CASSYLPTGMRTQETQYF
CDR3 DNA: TGTGCCAGCAGTTACCTCCCGACAGGGATGAGGACCCAAGAGACCCAGTACTTC

J gene: TRBJ2-5
CDR3 length: 17
D gene: TRBD1
V gene: TRBV6-5
clone size: many
CDR3 protein: CASSYRGTGWFRETQYF
CDR3 DNA: TGTGCCAGCAGTTACCGAGGGACAGGGTGGTTTAGGGAGACCCAGTACTTC